The rows below give T cell receptor beta chains drawn from one sample of a study of T-cell reconstitution after alpha-beta-depleted transplantation in children. TCRdb analysed the PCR reads with MiXCR anew, one entry per CDR3 protein. The sample yields about 640,000 distinct CDR3 sequences, over 10% seen once. The material was PBMCs, mostly from graft donor cells, obtained 360 days after TCRalphabeta/CD19-depleted stem cell transplant. Receptor source: a male patient between 5 and 17 years old who had a stem cell transplant for acute myeloid leukemia, so the T cells may come from the graft donor. Each CDR3 is given with its conserved first and last residue. D genes are given only for firm matches. Expanded clones are given a class, and other clones once, few, many or no size at all.

V gene,clone size,J gene,D gene,CDR3 DNA,CDR3 protein
TRBV5-1,few,TRBJ2-1,NA,TGCGCCAGCAGCCTCGCCCGGACAGGGATGCGGGAGGGCACGAGGGAGCAGTTCTTC,CASSLARTGMREGTREQFF
TRBV27,few,TRBJ2-2,TRBD2,TGTGCCAGCAGTTTATCGACTAGCGGGACCGGGGAGCTGTTTTTT,CASSLSTSGTGELFF
TRBV12-3/TRBV12-4,many,TRBJ2-2,NA,TGTGCCAGCAGACAGTCTTCCGGGGAGCTGTTTTTT,CASRQSSGELFF
TRBV20-1,NA,TRBJ2-7,NA,TGCAGTGCTTCAGGGCCAGTCCGGGTTATGCACGAGCAGTACTTC,CSASGPVRVMHEQYF
TRBV20-1,NA,TRBJ2-2,TRBD2,TGCAGTGCCAGCGGGTTACTAGCGGGAGGCCCCGGGGAGCTGTTTTTT,CSASGLLAGGPGELFF
TRBV9,few,TRBJ2-1,NA,TGTGCCAGCAGCGCGGACTGGGTGTCCTACAATGAGCAGTTCTTC,CASSADWVSYNEQFF
TRBV21-1,few,TRBJ2-1,NA,TGTGCCAGCAGCAGTATTGGGGACTTTACGTACAATGAGCAGTTCTTC,CASSSIGDFTYNEQFF
TRBV4-3,many,TRBJ2-6,NA,TGCGCCAGCAGCCAGCGCATAGCCTCTGGGGCCAACGTCCTGACTTTC,CASSQRIASGANVLTF
TRBV30,few,TRBJ2-3,TRBD2,TGTGCCTGGAGTGTAGACGGGAGGGGCGCAGATACGCAGTATTTT,CAWSVDGRGADTQYF
TRBV28,NA,TRBJ2-2,TRBD1,TGTGCCAGCAGTTTACGACAGGGAAGGACCGGGGAGCTGTTTTTT,CASSLRQGRTGELFF
TRBV10-3,NA,TRBJ2-7,NA,TGTGCCATCAGTGGCGGGGGACAGTACGAGCAGTACTTC,CAISGGGQYEQYF
TRBV5-1,many,TRBJ2-5,NA,TGCGCCAGCAGCACCGGACTCACCCAAGAGACCCAGTACTTC,CASSTGLTQETQYF
TRBV28,many,TRBJ1-1,NA,TGTGCCAGCAGTTTACCGGGGGGGATGAACACTGAAGCTTTCTTT,CASSLPGGMNTEAFF
TRBV11-1,few,TRBJ2-3,TRBD2,TGTGCCAGCAGCTTAAGGCCCCGTTCGCGGGAGGCGGCTGGCACAGATACGCAGTATTTT,CASSLRPRSREAAGTDTQYF
TRBV5-8,NA,TRBJ2-7,NA,TGTGCCAGCAGCTTGGTCCCGGCCAACCGTTACTACGAGCAGTACTTC,CASSLVPANRYYEQYF